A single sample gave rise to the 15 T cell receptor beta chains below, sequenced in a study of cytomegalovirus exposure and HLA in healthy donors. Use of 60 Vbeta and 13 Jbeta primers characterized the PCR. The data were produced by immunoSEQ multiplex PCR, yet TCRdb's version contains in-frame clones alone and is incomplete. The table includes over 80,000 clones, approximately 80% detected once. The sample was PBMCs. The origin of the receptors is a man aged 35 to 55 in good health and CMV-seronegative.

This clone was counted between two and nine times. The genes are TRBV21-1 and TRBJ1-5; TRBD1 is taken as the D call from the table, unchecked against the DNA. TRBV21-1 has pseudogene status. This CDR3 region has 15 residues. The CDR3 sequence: CASCNRDKSNQPQHF. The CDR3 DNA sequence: TGTGCCAGCTGTAATAGGGACAAAAGCAATCAGCCCCAGCATTTT.

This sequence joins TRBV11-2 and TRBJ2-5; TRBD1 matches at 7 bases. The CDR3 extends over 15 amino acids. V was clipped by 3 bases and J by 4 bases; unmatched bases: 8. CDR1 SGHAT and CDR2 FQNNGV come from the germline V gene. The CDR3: CASSFLQGTGETQYF. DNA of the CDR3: TGTGCCAGCAGCTTCCTACAGGGGACCGGAGAGACCCAGTACTTC.

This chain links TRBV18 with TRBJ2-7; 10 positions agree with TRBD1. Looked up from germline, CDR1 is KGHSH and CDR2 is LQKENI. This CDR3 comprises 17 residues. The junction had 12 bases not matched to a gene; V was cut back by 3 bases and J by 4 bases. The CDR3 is CASSPRGPGQGTYEQYF. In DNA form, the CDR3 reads TGTGCCAGCTCACCGCGGGGGCCGGGACAGGGGACATACGAGCAGTACTTC.

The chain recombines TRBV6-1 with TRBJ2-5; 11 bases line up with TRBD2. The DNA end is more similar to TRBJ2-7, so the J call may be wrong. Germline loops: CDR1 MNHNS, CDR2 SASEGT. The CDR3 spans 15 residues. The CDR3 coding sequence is TGTGCCAGCAGTGATAATAGCGGGGGGGCCTACGAGCAGTACTTC. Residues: CASSDNSGGAYEQYF.

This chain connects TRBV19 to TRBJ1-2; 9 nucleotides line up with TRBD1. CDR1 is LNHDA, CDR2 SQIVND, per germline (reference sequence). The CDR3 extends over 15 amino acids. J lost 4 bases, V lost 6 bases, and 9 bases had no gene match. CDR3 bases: TGTGCCAGTAGCCTCCGGGACAGGGCTGGCTATGGCTACACCTTC. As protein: CASSLRDRAGYGYTF.

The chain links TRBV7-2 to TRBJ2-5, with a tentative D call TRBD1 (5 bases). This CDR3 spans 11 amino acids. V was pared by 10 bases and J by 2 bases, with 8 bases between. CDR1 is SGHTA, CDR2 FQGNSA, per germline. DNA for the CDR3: TGTGCCACCTCAGGGCAAGAGACCCAGTACTTC. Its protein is CATSGQETQYF.

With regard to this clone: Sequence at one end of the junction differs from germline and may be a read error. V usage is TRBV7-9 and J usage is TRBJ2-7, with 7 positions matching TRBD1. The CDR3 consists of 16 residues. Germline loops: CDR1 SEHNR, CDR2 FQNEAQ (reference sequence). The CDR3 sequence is CSSSSFRDRNLYEQYF. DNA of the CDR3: TGTTCCAGCAGCTCTTTCCGGGACAGAAATTTATACGAGCAGTACTTC.

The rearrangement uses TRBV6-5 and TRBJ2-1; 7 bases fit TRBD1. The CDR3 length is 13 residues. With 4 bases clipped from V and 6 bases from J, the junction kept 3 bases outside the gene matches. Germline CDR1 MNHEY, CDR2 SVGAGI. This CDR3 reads CASSFNRGNEQFF. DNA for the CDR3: TGTGCCAGCAGTTTTAACAGGGGCAATGAGCAGTTCTTC.

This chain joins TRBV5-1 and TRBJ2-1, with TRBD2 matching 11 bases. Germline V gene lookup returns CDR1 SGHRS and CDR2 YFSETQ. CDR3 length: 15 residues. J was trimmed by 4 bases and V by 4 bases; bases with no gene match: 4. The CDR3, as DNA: TGCGCCAGCAGCAAGACTAGCGGGGAATACAATGAGCAGTTCTTC. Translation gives CASSKTSGEYNEQFF.

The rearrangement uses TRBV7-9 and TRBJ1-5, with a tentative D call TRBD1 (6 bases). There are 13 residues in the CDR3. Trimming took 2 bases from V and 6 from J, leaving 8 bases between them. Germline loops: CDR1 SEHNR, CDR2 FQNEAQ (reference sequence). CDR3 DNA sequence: TGTGCCAGCAGCTTAAGGGGGACTCAGCCCCAGCATTTT. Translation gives CASSLRGTQPQHF.

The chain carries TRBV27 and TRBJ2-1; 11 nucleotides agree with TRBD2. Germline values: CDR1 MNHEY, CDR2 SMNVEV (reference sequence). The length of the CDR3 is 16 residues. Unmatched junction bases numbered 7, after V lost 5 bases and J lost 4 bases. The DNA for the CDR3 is TGTGCCAGCAGTAAATTAGCGGGGGGGCCTTACAATGAGCAGTTCTTC. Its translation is CASSKLAGGPYNEQFF.

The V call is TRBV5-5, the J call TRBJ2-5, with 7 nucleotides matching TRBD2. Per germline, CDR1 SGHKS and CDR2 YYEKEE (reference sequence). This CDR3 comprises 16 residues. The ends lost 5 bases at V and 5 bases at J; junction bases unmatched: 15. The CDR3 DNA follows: TGTGCCAGCAGGATGGGGGTTGGCGGGAGTTATGAGACCCAGTACTTC. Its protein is CASRMGVGGSYETQYF.

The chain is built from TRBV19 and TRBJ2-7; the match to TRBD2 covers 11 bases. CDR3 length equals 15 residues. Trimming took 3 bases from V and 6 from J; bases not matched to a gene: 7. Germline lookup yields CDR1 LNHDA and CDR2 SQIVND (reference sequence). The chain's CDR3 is CASSISGGAGGEQYF. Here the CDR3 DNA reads TGTGCCAGTAGTATTAGCGGGGGGGCTGGTGGCGAGCAGTACTTC.

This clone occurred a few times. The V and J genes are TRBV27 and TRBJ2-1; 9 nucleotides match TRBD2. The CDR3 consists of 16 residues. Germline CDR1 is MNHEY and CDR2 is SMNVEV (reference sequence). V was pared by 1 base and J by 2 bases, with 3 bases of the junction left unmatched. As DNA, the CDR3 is TGTGCCAGCAGTTTATATCGCGGGGGGGCCTACAATGAGCAGTTCTTC. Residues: CASSLYRGGAYNEQFF.

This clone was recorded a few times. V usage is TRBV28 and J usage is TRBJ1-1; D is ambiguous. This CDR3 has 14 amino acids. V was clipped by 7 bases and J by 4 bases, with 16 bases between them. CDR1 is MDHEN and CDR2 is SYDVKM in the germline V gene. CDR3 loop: CASTMWRVGTEAFF. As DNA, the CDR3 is TGTGCCAGCACCATGTGGAGGGTTGGCACTGAAGCTTTCTTT.